The 27 T cell receptor beta chains reported below all come from one sample, sequenced in a study of blood T cells in healthy people across ages. Next came a second PCR, run for about 7 to 12 cycles, which used a sample-barcoded 5' primer along with a J-beta primer mix. Each CDR3 protein is one row after TCRdb ran MiXCR on the 5' RACE reads. The sample comprises hundreds of thousands of distinct CDR3 sequences, approximately 50% of which are singletons, and 35% to 40% rests with the top ten. The sample was blood. The receptors shown here come from a man in his 60s in good health.

The chain recombines TRBV5-1 with TRBJ1-6, with a possible D match to TRBD1 (5 bases). The CDR3 sequence is 15 residues long. Trimming cost V 4 bases and J 6 bases, with 14 bases left between them. CDR1 is SGHRS, CDR2 YFSETQ, per germline. In nucleotides, the CDR3 is TGCGCCAGCAGCCGCGGGACGGGGATTAATTCACCCCTCCACTTT. This codes for CASSRGTGINSPLHF.

The chain joins TRBV29-1 to TRBJ2-1; 8 bases agree with TRBD2. V shed 8 bases, J shed 6 bases, and the junction held 18 bases outside the gene matches. This CDR3 is built from 16 residues. Germline V gives CDR1 SQVTM, CDR2 ANQGSEA. The CDR3 sequence: CSSGPPGGGGFNEQFF. In DNA form, the CDR3 reads TGCAGCTCTGGCCCCCCCGGGGGGGGCGGATTCAATGAGCAGTTCTTC.

V is TRBV6-5 and J is TRBJ2-3; 9 bases map to TRBD2. The V segment lost 4 bases and the J segment 0 bases; nucleotides outside the gene matches: 14. Per germline, CDR1 MNHEY and CDR2 SVGAGI. This CDR3 contains 19 residues. The CDR3 DNA reads as TGTGCCAGCAGTTGGAGGGCCTACACTAGCGGGCCTAGCACAGATACGCAGTATTTT. It yields the protein CASSWRAYTSGPSTDTQYF.

V and J are TRBV6-6 and TRBJ1-5; D not resolved. The germline V gene encodes CDR1 MNHNY and CDR2 SVGAGI (reference sequence). This CDR3 has 12 amino acids. V lost 10 bases and J lost 7, with 14 bases in between. CDR3 loop: CAIQTGNQPQHF. The CDR3 nucleotides read TGTGCCATCCAGACGGGGAACCAGCCCCAGCATTTT.

In its sample, this clonotype was seen a few times. The chain couples TRBV29-1 to TRBJ2-6; D is possibly TRBD2 (6 bases). Trimming took 6 bases from V and 4 from J, leaving 19 bases between them. The CDR3 is 16 amino acids. The germline gives CDR1 SQVTM, CDR2 ANQGSEA. CDR3 sequence reads: CSVGGPQLLGANVLTF. The CDR3 DNA is TGCAGCGTGGGAGGACCTCAACTCCTGGGGGCCAACGTCCTGACTTTC.

The V gene is TRBV6-2 or TRBV6-3, the J gene TRBJ2-2; 9 positions agree with TRBD2. The CDR3 is made up of 17 amino acids. The junction had 12 bases not matched to a gene; V was cut back by 2 bases and J by 8 bases. Germline loops: CDR1 MNHEY, CDR2 SVGEGT. This CDR3 reads CASSYTPERGAEGELFF. The CDR3, as DNA: TGTGCCAGCAGTTACACTCCCGAGCGGGGGGCCGAGGGGGAGCTGTTTTTT.

The chain links TRBV3-1 to TRBJ2-7, with D possibly TRBD2 on 7 matching bases. The CDR3 runs to 16 residues. Germline V lookup: CDR1 LGHDT, CDR2 YNNKEL (reference sequence). V was cut by 0 bases and J by 4 bases, with 16 bases left in between. CDR3: CASSQEWAGASYEQYF. The CDR3 coding sequence is TGTGCCAGCAGCCAAGAATGGGCGGGGGCGAGTTACGAGCAGTACTTC.

The genes are TRBV6-6 and TRBJ1-2; the D is unclear. This CDR3 has 13 residues. Deletions cut 2 bases from V and 2 bases from J, with 6 bases between. Germline V CDR1 and CDR2: MNHNY, SVGAGI (reference sequence). The CDR3 region is CASSYEINYGYTF. The CDR3 DNA follows: TGTGCCAGCAGTTACGAAATAAACTATGGCTACACCTTC.

The chain joins TRBV5-1 to TRBJ2-3; possibly TRBD1 for D (5 bases). The CDR3 has 18 amino acids. V lost 1 base and J 6 bases, leaving 24 bases between the germline ends. Germline V gene sequence: CDR1 SGHRS, CDR2 YFSETQ. The DNA for the CDR3 is TGCGCCAGCAGCTTGAGGGGTCGGCTCCGAATATCATCCGATACGCAGTATTTT. Amino acids: CASSLRGRLRISSDTQYF.

The chain joins TRBV5-1 to TRBJ2-5, with D tentatively TRBD2 (6 bases). The germline V gene has CDR1 SGHRS and CDR2 YFSETQ. Deletions cut 5 bases from V and 1 base from J, with 15 bases between. This CDR3 has 15 amino acids. The CDR3 DNA reads TGCGCCAGCAGTTTTGTTGGGGGGTCCCAAGAGACCCAGTACTTC. It translates to CASSFVGGSQETQYF.

This clonotype was found a few times. The chain couples TRBV4-2 to TRBJ2-6, with TRBD2 matching over 11 bases. The CDR3 has 18 amino acids. In germline, CDR1 is LGHNA, CDR2 YNFKEQ. The V gene end was trimmed by 0 bases and the J gene end by 2 bases; junction bases not matched to a gene: 3. The CDR3 is CASSQELAGGPGANVLTF. The CDR3 DNA reads as TGTGCCAGCAGCCAAGAGTTAGCGGGGGGGCCTGGGGCCAACGTCCTGACTTTC.

The gene calls are TRBV13 and TRBJ1-6, with TRBD1 matching 7 bases. Germline-derived CDR1 and CDR2 are PRHDT and FYEKMQ (reference sequence). This CDR3 has 13 amino acids. Trimming at V came to 6 bases and at J to 9 bases, leaving 5 bases not matched to a gene. CDR3 sequence (DNA): TGTGCCAGCAGTGACAGGGATCGTTCACCCCTCCACTTT. This gives the protein CASSDRDRSPLHF.

The chain links TRBV5-1 to TRBJ1-6, with 10 bases identical to TRBD1. Germline CDR1 is SGHRS and CDR2 is YFSETQ. This CDR3 contains 16 residues. V gave up 0 bases and J gave up 9 bases; unmatched junction bases: 6. This CDR3 is CASSLVTGGYGSPLHF. Written as DNA, the CDR3 is TGCGCCAGCAGCTTGGTGACAGGGGGCTACGGTTCACCCCTCCACTTT.

As for this clonotype: A junction end diverges from the germline sequence, so it may reflect a read error. This chain links TRBV11-2 with TRBJ2-7, with D unresolved. The CDR3 runs to 15 residues. Germline-derived CDR1 and CDR2 are SGHAT and FQNNGV. The CDR3 here is CASGLAPYTAYEQYF. The CDR3 nucleotides read TGTGCCAGCGGCTTAGCCCCATATACCGCCTACGAGCAGTACTTC. Full variable domain (rest looked up from reference TRBV11-2 and TRBJ2-7): EAGVAQSPRYKIIEKRQSVAFWCNPISGHATLYWYQQILGQGPKLLIQFQNNGVVDDSQLPKDRFSAERLKGVDSTLKIQPAKLEDSAVYLCASGLAPYTAYEQYFGPGTRLTVT.

Written as DNA, the CDR3 is TGTGCCAGCAGCTTCCCGGGTTGGGGCTATGGCTACACCTTC. It is translated as CASSFPGWGYGYTF. This rearrangement joins TRBV7-2 to TRBJ1-2; D gene uncertain. The germline CDR1 and CDR2 sequences are SGHTA and FQGNSA. The CDR3 has 14 residues. V lost 3 bases and J lost 4, with 12 bases in between.

CDR3 in DNA: TGTGCCAGCAGTCACGGGACTAGCGGGGTTGAGACCCAGTACTTC. It is translated as CASSHGTSGVETQYF. The chain couples TRBV12-3 or TRBV12-4 to TRBJ2-5, with 13 bases aligning to TRBD2. V trimming: 5 bases; J trimming: 5 bases; junction bases outside the gene matches: 5. The CDR3 covers 15 residues.

The chain uses TRBV2 and TRBJ2-3; D gene ambiguous. Trimming pared 8 bases from V and 6 bases from J, leaving 12 bases between. The CDR3 covers 12 residues. The germline gives CDR1 SNHLY, CDR2 FYNNEI. DNA of the CDR3: TGTGCCAGCCAGCTGGGCCCGGATACGCAGTATTTT. Translation gives CASQLGPDTQYF.

In this sample, this clonotype turned up a few times. CDR3 DNA: TGTGCCAGCAGTTTATCGTGGGGTCAGGAGACCCAGTACTTC. It codes for CASSLSWGQETQYF. This chain uses TRBV27 with TRBJ2-5; D ambiguous. This CDR3 is 14 amino acids long. The germline V gene has CDR1 MNHEY and CDR2 SMNVEV (reference sequence). V gave up 0 bases and J gave up 5 bases, with 10 bases separating them.

CDR3 bases: TGTGCCAGCAGTCCGCATTCACTCCGAGACAGGGGCAATCAGCCCCAGCATTTT. Protein: CASSPHSLRDRGNQPQHF. The rearrangement links TRBV27 to TRBJ1-5; TRBD1 aligns across 7 bases. Germline-derived CDR1 and CDR2 are MNHEY and SMNVEV (reference sequence). This CDR3 is 18 amino acids long. V trimming: 5 bases; J trimming: 2 bases; junction bases outside the gene matches: 15.

In DNA, the CDR3 is TGTGCCAGCAGCCCACCGGGACTAGCATACAATGAGCAGTTCTTC. Its translation: CASSPPGLAYNEQFF. The chain combines TRBV3-1 with TRBJ2-1; 9 bases line up with TRBD2. There are 15 residues in the CDR3. The trim removed 4 bases at V and 4 bases at J, leaving 5 bases unmatched. The V gene's germline CDR1 is LGHDT and CDR2 YNNKEL (reference sequence).

Written as DNA, the CDR3 is TGTGCCAGCAGCCAACTGAGCGGGGGGGCCATCCAAGAGACCCAGTACTTC. Translated: CASSQLSGGAIQETQYF. V is TRBV4-2 and J is TRBJ2-4, with 10 bases matching TRBD2. The closer fit of TRBJ2-5 to the DNA end suggests the J call may be wrong. Germline CDR1 reads LGHNA; CDR2 reads YNFKEQ. The CDR3 has 17 amino acids.

This clonotype was counted a few times. The chain couples TRBV5-1 to TRBJ2-3, with D possibly being TRBD1 or TRBD2 (5 bases each). The CDR3 is 15 residues long. Germline CDR1 is SGHRS and CDR2 is YFSETQ. Deletions cut 0 bases from V and 2 bases from J, with 10 bases between. Written as DNA, the CDR3 is TGCGCCAGCAGCTTGGTCGGGACCCCCACAGATACGCAGTATTTT. As protein: CASSLVGTPTDTQYF.

Notes on this clonotype: Mismatch with germline at one junction end may stem from a read error. The chain has TRBV5-1 and TRBJ2-7, with D maybe TRBD2 (6 bases). Germline CDR1 and CDR2: SGHRS and YFSETQ. CDR3 length: 13 residues. CDR3 sequence reads: CASILVLANEQYF. Written as DNA, the CDR3 is TGCGCCAGCATCTTGGTTCTAGCGAACGAGCAGTACTTC.

This clonotype was counted only a few times. The chain carries TRBV10-3 and TRBJ1-6; TRBD1 matches 8 bases. J lost 5 bases, V lost 7 bases, and 1 base had no gene match. CDR1 and CDR2 (germline): ENHRY, SYGVKD. The CDR3 contains 13 residues. CDR3 sequence: CAITGGNNSPLHF. For the CDR3, the DNA is TGTGCCATCACAGGGGGCAATAATTCACCCCTCCACTTT.

This clonotype was detected only a few times. The chain has TRBV18 and TRBJ2-1, with D possibly TRBD1 on 5 matching bases. Germline V gene data show CDR1 as KGHSH and CDR2 as LQKENI. V was cut by 2 bases and J by 5 bases, with 7 bases left in between. The CDR3 extends over 13 amino acids. Here the CDR3 reads CASSPGRDNEQFF. The CDR3 region has the DNA TGTGCCAGCTCACCAGGCAGGGACAATGAGCAGTTCTTC.

The genes are TRBV29-1 and TRBJ1-4; TRBD1 might be the D (5 bases). The CDR3 covers 15 residues. Germline V gives CDR1 SQVTM, CDR2 ANQGSEA. V lost 6 bases, J lost 0 bases, and 14 bases lay in between. The CDR3 nucleotides are TGCAGCGTCCGCGGGACCGACGCAACTAATGAAAAACTGTTTTTT. Translation: CSVRGTDATNEKLFF.

This chain links TRBV27 with TRBJ1-5, with unresolved D. V was pared by 6 bases and J by 2 bases, with 11 bases between. The CDR3 has 14 amino acids. Per the germline V gene, CDR1 is MNHEY and CDR2 is SMNVEV (reference sequence). The CDR3 nucleotides are TGTGCCAGCAGCGCTGGGCTAGGCAATCAGCCCCAGCATTTT. Translating gives CASSAGLGNQPQHF.